These 11 T cell receptor beta chains were sequenced from one sample in a study of Ad26.COV2.S vaccination and SARS-CoV-2 variants. Profiled with immunoSEQ multiplex PCR; TCRdb holds only in-frame clones, not every one. The table lists around 370,000 clones, around 84% of them singletons. Treatment in this sample: about 20 received Ad26.COV2.S at low or high dose, single or two shots; 5 received placebo; per-sample allocation not given. Specimen acquisition occurred on day 63 following the initial vaccine or placebo injection. Sequencing was performed on peripheral blood, taken in a trial of Ad26.COV2.S vaccine versus placebo. The source of these receptors is a person between 18 and 65 years old who received the Ad26.COV2.S COVID-19 vaccine or a placebo.

This chain links TRBV5-1 with TRBJ2-1, with a weak D call TRBD2 (6 bases). Deletions cut 4 bases from V and 0 bases from J, with 14 bases between. CDR3 length equals 16 residues. Germline lookup yields CDR1 SGHRS and CDR2 YFSETQ. As DNA, the CDR3 is TGCGCCAGCAGCCGCGGCGGGGAAAGCTCCTACAATGAGCAGTTCTTC. This encodes CASSRGGESSYNEQFF.

The chain combines TRBV6-5 with TRBJ2-1; D assignment may be TRBD1 or TRBD2 (5 bases each). Trimming cost V 0 bases and J 7 bases, with 7 bases left between them. CDR3 length: 13 residues. From germline, CDR1 is MNHEY and CDR2 SVGAGI. In DNA form, the CDR3 reads TGTGCCAGCAGTTACTCGGGGGTTAATGAGCAGTTCTTC. It specifies CASSYSGVNEQFF.

In nucleotides, the CDR3 is TGTGCCAGCAGCGTATCAGGACGGTCTGAAGAAAAACTGTTTTTT. It encodes CASSVSGRSEEKLFF. J is TRBJ1-4 and V is TRBV9; D is unclear. Per germline, CDR1 SGDLS and CDR2 YYNGEE. The CDR3 contains 15 residues. Trimming pared 1 base from V and 8 bases from J, leaving 15 bases between.

This chain links TRBV11-2 with TRBJ2-2; TRBD2 matches at 12 bases. In germline, CDR1 is SGHAT, CDR2 FQNNGV. This CDR3 region has 15 residues. V lost 4 bases and J lost 4; bases outside the gene matches: 1. The DNA for the CDR3 is TGTGCCAGCAGCTGGACTAGCGGGATCACCGGGGAGCTGTTTTTT. This gives the protein CASSWTSGITGELFF. Filled out from reference TRBV11-2 and TRBJ2-2, the complete variable domain reads EAGVAQSPRYKIIEKRQSVAFWCNPISGHATLYWYQQILGQGPKLLIQFQNNGVVDDSQLPKDRFSAERLKGVDSTLKIQPAKLEDSAVYLCASSWTSGITGELFFGEGSRLTVL.

This clone appeared a few times. The chain uses TRBV5-1 and TRBJ2-7; 7 bases line up with TRBD1. This CDR3 has 18 amino acids. Germline V gene lookup returns CDR1 SGHRS and CDR2 YFSETQ. V shed 0 bases, J shed 6 bases, and the junction held 18 bases outside the gene matches. DNA for the CDR3: TGCGCCAGCAGCTTGGCTGGAGTAAGGTTTTCAGGGGGTTTCGAGCAGTACTTC. Protein sequence: CASSLAGVRFSGGFEQYF.

This rearrangement joins TRBV5-5 to TRBJ2-2, with 8 positions matching TRBD2. The CDR3 length is 15 residues. Germline V gives CDR1 SGHKS, CDR2 YYEKEE (reference sequence). Losses at the gene ends were 6 bases for V and 6 bases for J; bases not matched to a gene: 10. Written as DNA, the CDR3 is TGTGCCAGCACCCCGAGAGCGGGAGTGGCCGGGGAGCTGTTTTTT. Translated: CASTPRAGVAGELFF.

The CDR3 region is CAWSVGDRNQPQHF. The DNA for the CDR3 is TGTGCCTGGAGTGTCGGGGACAGGAATCAGCCCCAGCATTTT. The chain uses TRBV30 and TRBJ1-5; TRBD1 agrees at 8 bases. V lost 0 bases and J lost 4; bases outside the gene matches: 2. The CDR3 has 14 amino acids. From germline, CDR1 is GTSNPN and CDR2 SVGIG (reference sequence). The full variable domain, in which reference TRBV30 and TRBJ1-5 provide the parts outside the CDR3, is SQTIHQWPATLVQPVGSPLSLECTVEGTSNPNLYWYRQAAGRGLQLLFYSVGIGQISSEVPQNLSASRPQDRQFILSSKKLLLSDSGFYLCAWSVGDRNQPQHFGDGTRLSIL.

This clone was seen once. This sequence joins TRBV9 and TRBJ2-7, with 8 bases fitting TRBD1. The CDR3 totals 15 residues. Germline V lookup: CDR1 SGDLS, CDR2 YYNGEE. After removal of 0 bases from V and 2 bases from J, the junction contained 4 bases not matched to a gene. CDR3 sequence (DNA): TGTGCCAGCAGCGTAGAACAGGGGGTTACCTACGAGCAGTACTTC. Translated, it gives CASSVEQGVTYEQYF.

V is TRBV7-8 and J is TRBJ2-7; D is perhaps TRBD1 (6 bases). Per the germline V gene, CDR1 is SGHVS and CDR2 is FQNEAQ. V was trimmed by 3 bases and J by 2 bases, leaving 14 bases between them. The CDR3 consists of 15 residues. CDR3 sequence (DNA): TGTGCCAGCAGCTTTAGTTTGGACAGAACCTACGAGCAGTACTTC. Its protein is CASSFSLDRTYEQYF. Variable domain in full (rest from reference TRBV7-8 and TRBJ2-7): GAGVSQSPRYKVAKRGQDVALRCDPISGHVSLFWYQQALGQGPEFLTYFQNEAQLDKSGLPSDRFFAERPEGSVSTLKIQRTQQEDSAVYLCASSFSLDRTYEQYFGPGTRLTVT.

This chain uses TRBV4-3 with TRBJ1-2; D is undetermined. V was clipped by 4 bases and J by 6 bases, with 9 bases between them. This CDR3 comprises 12 residues. Germline loops: CDR1 LGHNA, CDR2 YSLEER. CDR3 amino acids: CASSPGGDGYTF. The CDR3 DNA is TGCGCCAGCAGCCCCGGCGGGGATGGCTACACCTTC.

CDR3 residues: CASGLDGGAAQHF. The CDR3 DNA reads TGTGCTAGTGGTTTGGACGGGGGGGCGGCCCAGCATTTT. This rearrangement joins TRBV12-5 to TRBJ1-5; TRBD1 might be the D (6 bases). V lost 1 base to trimming and J lost 11 bases, with 12 bases between them. Per the germline V gene, CDR1 is LGHNT and CDR2 is FRNRAP. The CDR3 is 13 residues long.